This TCR beta chain derives from a study of T cells in Graves' hyperthyroidism and ophthalmopathy. About the study: Peripheral blood draws took place at initial diagnosis, ahead of any treatment.

CDR1 is SGHRS, CDR2 YFSETQ, per germline. The CDR3 length is 15 residues. V was clipped by 1 base and J by 3 bases, with 8 bases between them. The CDR3 regions of TCR beta were amplified from RNA transcripts. The TCR CDR3 was amplified in a first-round RT-PCR using the HTBI primer set. MiXCR was run by TCRdb on the multiplex PCR reads, yielding one entry per CDR3 protein. The data contain about 290,000 distinct CDR3 sequences, roughly 19% of them singletons. Source material: blood. The chain combines TRBV5-1 with TRBJ2-6; D uncertain. The TCR originated in a man in his forties or fifties with Graves' ophthalmopathy. CDR3 DNA sequence: TGCGCCAGCAGCTTGTCTGTATATGGGGCCAACGTCCTGACTTTC. Protein: CASSLSVYGANVLTF.